Following are 23 T cell receptor beta chains from one sample sequenced in a study of blood T cell repertoires in COVID-19. Generated by immunoSEQ multiplex PCR, the TCRdb table keeps only in-frame clones and is missing some. The table has about 82,000 clones, about 80% seen once. The sequenced material came from peripheral blood. All receptors derive from a woman between 35 and 50 years old with active or convalescent COVID-19.

The V call is TRBV5-4, the J call TRBJ2-3; TRBD2 is a possible D gene (5 bases). Germline loops: CDR1 SGHNT, CDR2 YYREEE (reference sequence). The V gene lost 5 bases and the J gene lost 4 bases, with 14 bases spanning the gap. The CDR3 is made up of 14 amino acids. The CDR3 loop reads CASRPGLASDTQYF. The CDR3 nucleotides read TGTGCCAGCAGGCCGGGGTTAGCATCAGATACGCAGTATTTT.

On this clone: This specimen includes other DNA sequences encoding the same CDR3. J is TRBJ1-5 and V is TRBV6-6; D not resolved. Trimming shortened V by 2 bases and J by 4 bases, and 9 bases separated the two germline ends. Germline lookup yields CDR1 MNHNY and CDR2 SVGAGI (reference sequence). CDR3 length: 14 amino acids. The chain's CDR3 is CASSYAESNQPQHF. CDR3 DNA: TGTGCCAGCAGTTACGCGGAATCTAATCAGCCCCAGCATTTT.

This chain joins TRBV9 and TRBJ2-3, with TRBD1 identical over 9 bases. J lost 3 bases, V lost 4 bases, and 6 bases had no gene match. Germline values: CDR1 SGDLS, CDR2 YYNGEE. This CDR3 is 15 amino acids long. CDR3 in DNA: TGTGCCAGCAGCCCCCGGACAGGGGAAACAGATACGCAGTATTTT. This encodes CASSPRTGETDTQYF. Using reference TRBV9 and TRBJ2-3 for the parts outside the CDR3, the full variable domain is DSGVTQTPKHLITATGQRVTLRCSPRSGDLSVYWYQQSLDQGLQFLIQYYNGEERAKGNILERFSAQQFPDLHSELNLSSLELGDSALYFCASSPRTGETDTQYFGPGTRLTVL.

The CDR3 coding sequence is TGTGCCAGCAGCGTATCCGGGACAGGGGTCTATGGCTACACCTTC. Its protein product is CASSVSGTGVYGYTF. This chain links TRBV7-3 with TRBJ1-2, with 10 bases fitting TRBD1. CDR3 length: 15 residues. CDR1 is SGHTA, CDR2 FQGTGA, per germline. The V gene end was trimmed by 5 bases and the J gene end by 4 bases; junction bases not matched to a gene: 7.

A few counts support this clone. The chain links TRBV5-1 to TRBJ2-1; no firm D call. The CDR3 covers 13 residues. V was pared by 0 bases and J by 7 bases, with 8 bases between. CDR1 is SGHRS, CDR2 YFSETQ, per germline. The CDR3 protein is CASSLGLWNEQFF. DNA of the CDR3: TGCGCCAGCAGCTTGGGACTTTGGAATGAGCAGTTCTTC. The variable domain in full, with the rest retrieved from reference TRBV5-1 and TRBJ2-1, is KAGVTQTPRYLIKTRGQQVTLSCSPISGHRSVSWYQQTPGQGLQFLFEYFSETQRNKGNFPGRFSGRQFSNSRSEMNVSTLELGDSALYLCASSLGLWNEQFFGPGTRLTVL.

The J gene is TRBJ2-5, the V gene TRBV18; 9 bases align to TRBD1. The CDR3 runs 20 residues. In germline, CDR1 is KGHSH, CDR2 LQKENI. Unmatched junction bases numbered 18, after V lost 3 bases and J lost 1 base. The CDR3 spells CASSPTLVGTGSNSQETQYF. DNA for the CDR3: TGTGCCAGCTCACCGACTCTGGTAGGGACAGGGAGTAATTCCCAAGAGACCCAGTACTTC.

The CDR3 here is CASRTGIYNSPLHF. In DNA form, the CDR3 reads TGTGCCAGCAGGACAGGGATCTATAATTCACCCCTCCACTTT. V gene TRBV28 combines with J gene TRBJ1-6; 7 bases map to TRBD1. This CDR3 contains 14 residues. Germline V CDR1 and CDR2: MDHEN, SYDVKM. V shed 6 bases, J shed 3 bases, and the junction held 2 bases outside the gene matches. The complete variable domain, with remaining parts taken from reference TRBV28 and TRBJ1-6, reads DVKVTQSSRYLVKRTGEKVFLECVQDMDHENMFWYRQDPGLGLRLIYFSYDVKMKEKGDIPEGYSVSREKKERFSLILESASTNQTSMYLCASRTGIYNSPLHFGNGTRLTVT.

CDR3 amino acids: CATTVAGYQETQYF. As DNA, the CDR3 is TGCGCCACCACGGTAGCGGGGTACCAAGAGACCCAGTACTTC. The chain carries TRBV5-1 and TRBJ2-5; 8 positions match TRBD2. Germline assignment: CDR1 SGHRS and CDR2 YFSETQ. Trimming removed 9 bases from V and 0 bases from J; junction bases left unmatched: 7. This CDR3 is built from 14 residues.

The DNA for the CDR3 is TGTGCCAGCTCAAGACAGGGGAATAGCGGAAAACTGTTTTTT. This encodes CASSRQGNSGKLFF. This rearrangement joins TRBV18 to TRBJ1-4; 8 bases map to TRBD1. Germline CDR1 and CDR2: KGHSH and LQKENI. The J segment lost 10 bases and the V segment lost 5 bases, leaving 9 bases of the junction unmatched. The CDR3 is 14 amino acids.

The genes are TRBV19 and TRBJ1-3, with TRBD1 matching 7 bases. Germline CDR1 is LNHDA and CDR2 is SQIVND (reference sequence). J lost 3 bases, V lost 9 bases, and 8 bases had no gene match. The CDR3 is 14 residues long. The CDR3 reads CASRGGAIGNTIYF. CDR3 DNA sequence: TGTGCCAGCCGAGGGGGCGCAATTGGAAACACCATATATTTT. The variable domain in full, with the rest retrieved from reference TRBV19 and TRBJ1-3, is DGGITQSPKYLFRKEGQNVTLSCEQNLNHDAMYWYRQDPGQGLRLIYYSQIVNDFQKGDIAEGYSVSREKKESFPLTVTSAQKNPTAFYLCASRGGAIGNTIYFGEGSWLTVV.

This chain joins TRBV5-1 and TRBJ2-2; unclear D gene. Germline CDR1 reads SGHRS; CDR2 reads YFSETQ. The CDR3 covers 14 residues. The germline V and J ends were trimmed by 2 bases and 3 bases, with 8 bases remaining between them. The CDR3 nucleotides are TGCGCCAGCAGCTTTCTACGATACACCGGGGAGCTGTTTTTT. This gives the protein CASSFLRYTGELFF.

The rearrangement joins TRBV7-2 to TRBJ1-4; no reliable D call. V lost 3 bases to trimming and J lost 0 bases, with 11 bases between them. This CDR3 has 16 residues. The V gene's germline CDR1 is SGHTA and CDR2 FQGNSA. The CDR3 region has the DNA TGTGCCAGCAGCTTTAGCCCATCTGCAACTAATGAAAAACTGTTTTTT. Translation: CASSFSPSATNEKLFF.

This chain joins TRBV7-8 and TRBJ2-3; 9 positions agree with TRBD2. Germline V gene data show CDR1 as SGHVS and CDR2 as FQNEAQ. CDR3 length: 16 residues. The V gene end was trimmed by 5 bases and the J gene end by 0 bases; junction bases not matched to a gene: 6. CDR3 amino acids: CASSPYTSGSTDTQYF. The CDR3 DNA is TGTGCCAGCAGCCCATACACTAGCGGGAGCACAGATACGCAGTATTTT. Complete variable domain (other parts from reference TRBV7-8 and TRBJ2-3): GAGVSQSPRYKVAKRGQDVALRCDPISGHVSLFWYQQALGQGPEFLTYFQNEAQLDKSGLPSDRFFAERPEGSVSTLKIQRTQQEDSAVYLCASSPYTSGSTDTQYFGPGTRLTVL.

The rearrangement joins TRBV7-2 to TRBJ2-1; maybe TRBD2 (6 bases). The V end lost 5 bases, the J end lost 4 bases, and 15 bases lay between the germline ends. This CDR3 has 15 residues. The germline V gene has CDR1 SGHTA and CDR2 FQGNSA. In DNA form, the CDR3 reads TGTGCCAGCAGCCCGAGGGCAGGACTATACAATGAGCAGTTCTTC. Translating it yields CASSPRAGLYNEQFF.

The gene calls are TRBV28 and TRBJ1-5; possible D gene TRBD1, 6 bases. The V end lost 2 bases, the J end lost 7 bases, and 27 bases lay between the germline ends. This CDR3 is built from 19 residues. CDR1 and CDR2 from the germline V gene are MDHEN and SYDVKM. The CDR3 DNA follows: TGTGCCAGCAGTTTAATGTTTGGGGACACCTTGGACATTCGACAGCCCCAGCATTTT. Protein sequence: CASSLMFGDTLDIRQPQHF.

This clone was seen a single time. The V call is TRBV11-2, the J call TRBJ1-2, with D hard to call. V lost 0 bases and J 3 bases, leaving 11 bases between the germline ends. The CDR3 has 15 amino acids. Germline CDR1 SGHAT, CDR2 FQNNGV. The CDR3 is CASSLDQAGYYGYTF. CDR3 coding DNA: TGTGCCAGCAGCTTAGATCAGGCTGGGTACTATGGCTACACCTTC.

This chain uses TRBV11-2 with TRBJ2-7; 9 bases fit TRBD1. The V and J ends lost 2 bases and 3 bases, in that order; junction bases with no gene match: 5. This CDR3 comprises 15 residues. Germline loops: CDR1 SGHAT, CDR2 FQNNGV. The CDR3 DNA is TGTGCCAGCAGCTTATTCGGGACAGGGATCTACGAGCAGTACTTC. Protein: CASSLFGTGIYEQYF. Full variable domain (outside the CDR3, taken from reference TRBV11-2 and TRBJ2-7): EAGVAQSPRYKIIEKRQSVAFWCNPISGHATLYWYQQILGQGPKLLIQFQNNGVVDDSQLPKDRFSAERLKGVDSTLKIQPAKLEDSAVYLCASSLFGTGIYEQYFGPGTRLTVT.

The chain links TRBV9 to TRBJ1-2; maybe TRBD1 (6 bases). The V end was cut by 5 bases, the J end by 6 bases, with 14 bases between. CDR1 is SGDLS and CDR2 is YYNGEE in the germline V gene. The CDR3 is 13 amino acids. As DNA, the CDR3 is TGTGCCAGCAGTTTACAGGGAAGAGATGGCTACACCTTC. Translation: CASSLQGRDGYTF.

This clone has only a few counts. This rearrangement joins TRBV28 to TRBJ1-2, with D maybe TRBD1 (5 bases). Germline V lookup: CDR1 MDHEN, CDR2 SYDVKM. This CDR3 has 13 amino acids. Trimming took 5 bases from V and 7 from J, leaving 14 bases between them. In nucleotides, the CDR3 is TGTGCCAGCAGTCGCTTGGGGCAGGGTGGCTACACCTTC. It encodes CASSRLGQGGYTF.

This clone was detected once. This chain links TRBV18 with TRBJ2-7; weak D call: TRBD1 (7 bases). This CDR3 contains 13 residues. Trimming stripped 3 bases from V and 7 bases from J, with 13 bases between. CDR1 KGHSH and CDR2 LQKENI come from the germline V gene. Here the CDR3 reads CASSPPGGTEQYF. The CDR3 DNA reads TGTGCCAGCTCACCTCCAGGGGGGACAGAGCAGTACTTC.

This rearrangement joins TRBV24-1 to TRBJ1-2; 7 nucleotides match TRBD1. V gave up 5 bases and J gave up 2 bases; unmatched junction bases: 4. This CDR3 has 14 amino acids. Germline lookup yields CDR1 KGHDR and CDR2 SFDVKD. The CDR3 DNA reads as TGTGCCACCAGTGCCACAGGGGTCAACTATGGCTACACCTTC. Translating gives CATSATGVNYGYTF.

This clone was seen only a few times. V is TRBV6-6 and J is TRBJ2-3, with 8 bases identical to TRBD1. The CDR3 is 14 residues long. CDR1 is MNHNY, CDR2 SVGAGI, per germline (reference sequence). The J segment lost 5 bases and the V segment lost 6 bases, leaving 7 bases of the junction unmatched. The CDR3: CASRTGDKGDTQYF. In DNA form, the CDR3 reads TGTGCCAGCAGGACAGGGGACAAAGGAGATACGCAGTATTTT.

J is TRBJ2-7 and V is TRBV2, with D possibly being TRBD2 (5 bases). V was cut by 5 bases and J by 4 bases, with 9 bases left in between. The CDR3 is made up of 12 amino acids. Germline CDR1 is SNHLY and CDR2 is FYNNEI. This CDR3 is CASSPQRYEQYF. The CDR3 DNA follows: TGTGCCAGCAGTCCACAGCGGTACGAGCAGTACTTC.